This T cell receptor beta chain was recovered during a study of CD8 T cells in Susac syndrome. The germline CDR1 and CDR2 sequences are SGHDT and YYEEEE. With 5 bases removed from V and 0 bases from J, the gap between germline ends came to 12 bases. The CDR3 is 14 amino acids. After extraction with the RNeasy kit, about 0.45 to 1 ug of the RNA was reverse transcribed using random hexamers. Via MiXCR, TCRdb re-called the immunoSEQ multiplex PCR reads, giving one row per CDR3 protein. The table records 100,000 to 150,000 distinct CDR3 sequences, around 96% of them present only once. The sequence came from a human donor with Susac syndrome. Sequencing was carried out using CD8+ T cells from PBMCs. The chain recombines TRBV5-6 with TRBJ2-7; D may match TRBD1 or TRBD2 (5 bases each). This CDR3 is CASRPRGNSYEQYF. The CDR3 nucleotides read TGTGCCAGCAGGCCGAGGGGCAACTCCTACGAGCAGTACTTC.